This TCR beta chain derives from a study of blood T cells in healthy people across ages. Across the whole study: About one barcoded beta molecule per two T cells came from capture by template switching. General observations from the study: The study found TCR beta diversity correlated strongly with naive T cell percentage. Long-lived donors carried more naive CD4+ cells and greater diversity than aged donors.

Total RNA was isolated from each sample in quantities of at least 5 micrograms. From germline, CDR1 is MGHRA and CDR2 YSYEKL. There are 13 residues in the CDR3. Of note for this clonotype: What it binds is not known. At one of its ends the junction is not consistent with the germline gene, which may arise from a read error.

Primers used in a second PCR of roughly 6 to 11 cycles were a sample-barcoded 5' primer and a J-beta primer mix. One entry per CDR3 protein, called by TCRdb with MiXCR from the 5' RACE reads. The sample has about 800,000 distinct CDR3 sequences, around half seen once. The chain couples TRBV4-1 to TRBJ2-7; D is unresolved. The TCR comes from a man aged 80 or over in good health. The source material was blood. The CDR3 is CTSSQASGGEQYF. DNA of the CDR3: TGCACCAGCAGCCAAGCATCAGGTGGCGAGCAGTACTTC.